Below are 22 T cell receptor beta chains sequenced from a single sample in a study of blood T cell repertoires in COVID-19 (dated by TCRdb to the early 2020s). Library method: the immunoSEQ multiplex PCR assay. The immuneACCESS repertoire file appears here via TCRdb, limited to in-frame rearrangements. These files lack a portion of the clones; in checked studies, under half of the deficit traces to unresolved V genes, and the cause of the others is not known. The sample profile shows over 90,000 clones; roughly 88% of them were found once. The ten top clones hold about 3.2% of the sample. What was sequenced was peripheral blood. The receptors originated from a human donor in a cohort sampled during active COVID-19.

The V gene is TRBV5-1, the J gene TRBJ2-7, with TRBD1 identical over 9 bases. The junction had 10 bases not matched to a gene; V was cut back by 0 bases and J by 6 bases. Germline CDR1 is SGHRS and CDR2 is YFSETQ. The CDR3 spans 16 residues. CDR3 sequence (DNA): TGCGCCAGCAGCTTGGCCGGGGGGACAGGGCTCGGCGAGCAGTACTTC. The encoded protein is CASSLAGGTGLGEQYF.

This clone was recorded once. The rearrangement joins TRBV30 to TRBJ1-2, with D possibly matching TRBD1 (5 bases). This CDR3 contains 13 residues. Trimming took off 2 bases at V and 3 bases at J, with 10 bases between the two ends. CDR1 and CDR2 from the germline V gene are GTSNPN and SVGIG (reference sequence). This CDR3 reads CAWSNRGDYGYTF. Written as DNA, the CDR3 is TGTGCCTGGAGTAACCGGGGGGACTATGGCTACACCTTC.

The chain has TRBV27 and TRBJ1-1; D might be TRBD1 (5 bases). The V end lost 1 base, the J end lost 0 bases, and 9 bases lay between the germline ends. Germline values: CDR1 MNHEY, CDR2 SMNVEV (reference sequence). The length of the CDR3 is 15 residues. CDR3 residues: CASSLWGGMNTEAFF. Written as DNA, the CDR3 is TGTGCCAGCAGTTTATGGGGGGGGATGAACACTGAAGCTTTCTTT.

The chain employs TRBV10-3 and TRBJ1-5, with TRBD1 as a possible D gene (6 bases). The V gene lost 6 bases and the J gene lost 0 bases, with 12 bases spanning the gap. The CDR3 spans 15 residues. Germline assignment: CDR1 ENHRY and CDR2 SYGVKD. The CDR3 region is CAISPGAPSNQPQHF. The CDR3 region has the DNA TGTGCCATCAGCCCAGGGGCACCTAGCAATCAGCCCCAGCATTTT.

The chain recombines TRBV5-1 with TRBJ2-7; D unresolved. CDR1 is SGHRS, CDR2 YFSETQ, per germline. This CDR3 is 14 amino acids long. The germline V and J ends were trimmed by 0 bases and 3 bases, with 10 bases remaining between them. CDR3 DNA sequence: TGCGCCAGCAGCTTGGCGTCGGGTCTCTACGAGCAGTACTTC. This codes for CASSLASGLYEQYF.

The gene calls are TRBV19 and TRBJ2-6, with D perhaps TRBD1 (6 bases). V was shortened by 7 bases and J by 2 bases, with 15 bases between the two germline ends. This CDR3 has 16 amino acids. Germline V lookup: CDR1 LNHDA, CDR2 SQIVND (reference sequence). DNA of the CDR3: TGTGCCAGTACCTGGGCCGGACAGACTGGGGCCAACGTCCTGACTTTC. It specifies CASTWAGQTGANVLTF.

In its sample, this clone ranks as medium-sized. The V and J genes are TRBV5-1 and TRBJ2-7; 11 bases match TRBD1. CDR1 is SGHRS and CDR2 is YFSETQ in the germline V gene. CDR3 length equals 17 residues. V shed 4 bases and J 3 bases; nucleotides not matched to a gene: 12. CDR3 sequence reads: CASSPDRGPSSYYEQYF. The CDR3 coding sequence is TGCGCCAGCAGCCCGGACAGGGGGCCTTCCTCCTACTACGAGCAGTACTTC.

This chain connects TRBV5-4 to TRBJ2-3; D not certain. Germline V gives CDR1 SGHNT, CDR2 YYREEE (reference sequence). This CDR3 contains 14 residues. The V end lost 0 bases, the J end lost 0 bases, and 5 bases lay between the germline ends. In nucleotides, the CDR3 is TGTGCCAGCAGCTTGGAACTTAGCACAGATACGCAGTATTTT. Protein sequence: CASSLELSTDTQYF.

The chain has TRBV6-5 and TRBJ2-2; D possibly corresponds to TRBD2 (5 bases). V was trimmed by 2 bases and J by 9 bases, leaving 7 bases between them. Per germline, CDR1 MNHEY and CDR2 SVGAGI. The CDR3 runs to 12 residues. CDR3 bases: TGTGCCAGCAGTTACCCGGGGAGGGAGCTGTTTTTT. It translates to CASSYPGRELFF.

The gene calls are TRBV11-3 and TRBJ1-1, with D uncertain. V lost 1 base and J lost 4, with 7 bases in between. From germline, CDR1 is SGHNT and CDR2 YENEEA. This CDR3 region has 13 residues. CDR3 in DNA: TGTGCCAGCAGCTTAGGCGGGGTCACTGAAGCTTTCTTT. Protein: CASSLGGVTEAFF.

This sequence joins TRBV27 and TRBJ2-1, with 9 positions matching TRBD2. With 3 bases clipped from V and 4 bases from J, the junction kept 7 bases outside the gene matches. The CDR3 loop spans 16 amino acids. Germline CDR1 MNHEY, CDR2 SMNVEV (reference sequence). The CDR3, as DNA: TGTGCCAGCAGTTTGGGAAGGCGGGAGGGATACAATGAGCAGTTCTTC. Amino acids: CASSLGRREGYNEQFF.

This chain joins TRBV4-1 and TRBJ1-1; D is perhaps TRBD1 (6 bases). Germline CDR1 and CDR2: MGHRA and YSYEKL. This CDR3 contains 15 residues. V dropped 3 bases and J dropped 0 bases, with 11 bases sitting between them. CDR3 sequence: CASSQAQGLNTEAFF. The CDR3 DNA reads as TGCGCCAGCAGCCAGGCACAGGGCCTGAACACTGAAGCTTTCTTT.

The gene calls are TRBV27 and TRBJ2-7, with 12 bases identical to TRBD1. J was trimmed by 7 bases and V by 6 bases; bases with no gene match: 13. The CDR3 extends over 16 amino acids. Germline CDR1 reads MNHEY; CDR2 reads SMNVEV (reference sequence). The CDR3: CASRLGGQGARGEQYF. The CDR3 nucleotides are TGTGCCAGCAGGTTGGGGGGACAGGGGGCGCGTGGGGAGCAGTACTTC.

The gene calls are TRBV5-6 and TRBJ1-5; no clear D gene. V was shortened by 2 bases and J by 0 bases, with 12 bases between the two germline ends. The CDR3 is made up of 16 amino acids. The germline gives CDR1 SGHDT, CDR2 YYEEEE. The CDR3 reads CASSFGGPYSNQPQHF. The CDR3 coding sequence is TGTGCCAGCAGCTTCGGAGGACCTTATAGCAATCAGCCCCAGCATTTT.

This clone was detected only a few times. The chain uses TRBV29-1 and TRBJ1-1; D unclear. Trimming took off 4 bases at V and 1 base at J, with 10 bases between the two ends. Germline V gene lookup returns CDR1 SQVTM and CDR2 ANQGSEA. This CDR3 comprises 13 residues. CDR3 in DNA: TGCAGCGTTGCTGAGGTCCCGAACACTGAAGCTTTCTTT. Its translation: CSVAEVPNTEAFF. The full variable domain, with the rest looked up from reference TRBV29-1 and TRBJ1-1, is SAVISQKPSRDICQRGTSLTIQCQVDSQVTMMFWYRQQPGQSLTLIATANQGSEATYESGFVIDKFPISRPNLTFSTLTVSNMSPEDSSIYLCSVAEVPNTEAFFGQGTRLTVV.

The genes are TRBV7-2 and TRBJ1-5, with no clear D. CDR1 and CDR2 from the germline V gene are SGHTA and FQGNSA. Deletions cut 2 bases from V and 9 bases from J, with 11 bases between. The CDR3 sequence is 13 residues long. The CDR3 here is CASSLNTARPQHF. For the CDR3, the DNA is TGTGCCAGCAGCTTAAATACCGCCAGGCCCCAGCATTTT.

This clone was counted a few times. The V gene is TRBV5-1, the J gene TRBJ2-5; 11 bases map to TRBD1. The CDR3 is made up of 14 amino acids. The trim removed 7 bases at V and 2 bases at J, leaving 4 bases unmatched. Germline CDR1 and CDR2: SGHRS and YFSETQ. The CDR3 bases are TGCGCCAGCCGGGGGACAGGGGGGCAAGAGACCCAGTACTTC. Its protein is CASRGTGGQETQYF.

CDR3: CASSDPVGHRVSYEQYF. In DNA, the CDR3 is TGTGCCAGCAGTGACCCGGTGGGACATCGGGTCTCCTACGAGCAGTACTTC. The chain joins TRBV6-1 to TRBJ2-7, with D possibly matching TRBD1 (6 bases). CDR3 length: 17 residues. Germline V gene sequence: CDR1 MNHNS, CDR2 SASEGT. Trimming took off 3 bases at V and 0 bases at J, with 18 bases between the two ends.

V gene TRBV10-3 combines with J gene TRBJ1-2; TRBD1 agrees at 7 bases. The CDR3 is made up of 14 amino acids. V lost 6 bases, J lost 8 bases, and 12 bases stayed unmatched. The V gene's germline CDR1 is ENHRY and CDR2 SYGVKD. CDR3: CAISAGTVQFGYTF. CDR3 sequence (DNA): TGTGCCATCAGCGCCGGGACAGTACAATTCGGCTACACCTTC.

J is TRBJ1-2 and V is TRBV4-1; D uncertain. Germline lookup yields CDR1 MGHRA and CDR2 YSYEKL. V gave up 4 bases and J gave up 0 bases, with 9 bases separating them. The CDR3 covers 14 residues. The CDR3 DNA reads TGCGCCAGCAGCCCAGAGGGCACTAACTATGGCTACACCTTC. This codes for CASSPEGTNYGYTF.

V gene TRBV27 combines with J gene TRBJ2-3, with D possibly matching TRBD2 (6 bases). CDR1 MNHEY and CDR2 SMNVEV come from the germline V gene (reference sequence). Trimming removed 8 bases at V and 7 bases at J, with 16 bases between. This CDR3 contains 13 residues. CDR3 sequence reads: CASGRGGSNTQYF. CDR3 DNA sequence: TGTGCCAGCGGGCGGGGTGGATCCAATACGCAGTATTTT.

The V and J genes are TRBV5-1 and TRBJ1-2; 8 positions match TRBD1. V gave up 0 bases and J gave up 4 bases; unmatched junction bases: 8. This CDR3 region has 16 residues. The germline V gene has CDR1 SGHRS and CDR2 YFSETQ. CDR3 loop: CASSLGTGTTGYGYTF. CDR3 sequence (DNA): TGCGCCAGCAGCTTGGGGACAGGGACAACGGGCTATGGCTACACCTTC.